A single sample is the source of the 28 T cell receptor beta chains below, sequenced in a study of CD8 T cells in Susac syndrome. When the RNA was reverse transcribed, random hexamers were used with an input of about 0.5 to 1 ug. TCRdb called the immunoSEQ multiplex PCR reads again in MiXCR, with one record for every CDR3 protein. The sample lists 100,000 to 150,000 distinct CDR3 sequences, more than 90% occurring once. Source material: CD4+ T cells from PBMCs. These receptors were obtained from a human donor in good health.

The rearrangement links TRBV6-6 to TRBJ1-5, with 9 bases matching TRBD1. CDR3 length: 12 residues. Trimming removed 6 bases from V and 6 bases from J; junction bases left unmatched: 0. The germline CDR1 and CDR2 sequences are MNHNY and SVGAGI (reference sequence). The CDR3 protein is CASRDRGQPQHF. The CDR3 DNA sequence: TGTGCCAGCAGGGACAGGGGTCAGCCCCAGCATTTT.

The chain recombines TRBV20-1 with TRBJ2-3; D not resolved. This CDR3 spans 13 amino acids. Per the germline V gene, CDR1 is DFQATT and CDR2 is SNEGSKA (reference sequence). With 6 bases removed from V and 2 bases from J, the gap between germline ends came to 12 bases. The CDR3 protein is CSAPWTVTDTQYF. The CDR3 DNA sequence: TGCAGTGCCCCGTGGACGGTCACAGATACGCAGTATTTT.

The rearrangement uses TRBV30 and TRBJ1-5; a possible D gene is TRBD1 (5 bases). CDR3 length: 16 residues. V dropped 2 bases and J dropped 2 bases, with 16 bases sitting between them. CDR1 is GTSNPN, CDR2 SVGIG, per germline (reference sequence). The CDR3 bases are TGTGCCTGGAGTCGGGGACCCGACGCGGGCAATCAGCCCCAGCATTTT. This codes for CAWSRGPDAGNQPQHF.

Only a few counts were recorded for this clonotype. V usage is TRBV4-1 and J usage is TRBJ2-5, with D possibly matching TRBD2 (6 bases). The ends were cut back, 1 base at V and 5 bases at J, with 14 bases in the middle. The CDR3 loop spans 15 amino acids. The germline gives CDR1 MGHRA, CDR2 YSYEKL. CDR3 loop: CASSQVSGASETQYF. DNA for the CDR3: TGCGCCAGCAGCCAAGTCTCGGGAGCGAGTGAGACCCAGTACTTC.

In its sample, this clonotype was seen once. CDR3 sequence: CASGRDRQETQYF. In DNA, the CDR3 is TGTGCTAGTGGCCGTGACAGACAAGAGACCCAGTACTTC. The genes are TRBV12-5 and TRBJ2-5; D is perhaps TRBD1 (5 bases). Germline assignment: CDR1 LGHNT and CDR2 FRNRAP. Trimming took 6 bases from V and 2 from J, leaving 10 bases between them. The CDR3 is 13 residues long.

The rearrangement joins TRBV20-1 to TRBJ2-5; 12 bases agree with TRBD2. J gave up 5 bases and V 7 bases, and 8 bases lay outside the gene matches. Germline assignment: CDR1 DFQATT and CDR2 SNEGSKA (reference sequence). The CDR3 covers 14 residues. Here the CDR3 DNA reads TGCAGTGGCAGACTAGCGGGAGTAGGGGAGACCCAGTACTTC. Amino acids: CSGRLAGVGETQYF.

This chain links TRBV11-2 with TRBJ2-3, with 9 bases aligning to TRBD1. V gave up 5 bases and J gave up 1 base; unmatched junction bases: 4. Germline V gene lookup returns CDR1 SGHAT and CDR2 FQNNGV. The CDR3 is 15 residues long. The CDR3 here is CASSPRTGGTDTQYF. CDR3 sequence (DNA): TGTGCCAGCAGCCCTAGGACAGGGGGCACAGATACGCAGTATTTT.

The count of this clonotype is one. The V gene is TRBV29-1, the J gene TRBJ1-2; 7 nucleotides line up with TRBD1. The CDR3 length is 13 residues. Germline CDR1 SQVTM, CDR2 ANQGSEA. V lost 7 bases and J lost 2; bases outside the gene matches: 7. The CDR3 DNA reads TGCAGCGCCAATGAACAGGGGAACTATGGCTACACCTTC. Translated, it gives CSANEQGNYGYTF.

The rearrangement links TRBV10-1 to TRBJ2-1; D remains unclear. Germline V gives CDR1 WNHNN, CDR2 SYGVQD (reference sequence). This CDR3 comprises 13 residues. V was shortened by 2 bases and J by 9 bases, with 11 bases between the two germline ends. In nucleotides, the CDR3 is TGCGCCAGCAGTGAGCAGGCCATGGGTGAGCAGTTCTTC. It yields the protein CASSEQAMGEQFF.

The chain links TRBV11-2 to TRBJ1-1; tentatively, D is TRBD1 (5 bases). The V gene's germline CDR1 is SGHAT and CDR2 FQNNGV. CDR3 length: 14 residues. V was pared by 5 bases and J by 8 bases, with 18 bases between. CDR3 in amino acids: CASSLPGGREEAFF. CDR3 bases: TGTGCCAGCAGCCTACCGGGGGGAAGGGAAGAAGCTTTCTTT.

The V and J genes are TRBV10-3 and TRBJ2-5, with D unclear. The length of the CDR3 is 14 residues. Germline V gene data show CDR1 as ENHRY and CDR2 as SYGVKD. Trimming removed 3 bases at V and 1 base at J, with 9 bases between. CDR3 coding DNA: TGTGCCATCAGTGACAGGCTAGGCCAAGAGACCCAGTACTTC. Its translation is CAISDRLGQETQYF.

This chain joins TRBV15 and TRBJ2-7, with 8 bases lining up with TRBD1. V was pared by 5 bases and J by 1 base, with 7 bases of the junction left unmatched. The CDR3 covers 15 residues. Per germline, CDR1 LNHNV and CDR2 YYDKDF (reference sequence). As DNA, the CDR3 is TGTGCCACCAGCCTGAGACAGGGGATTTCCTACGAGCAGTACTTC. This gives the protein CATSLRQGISYEQYF.

J is TRBJ1-2 and V is TRBV4-1; possibly TRBD1 for D (5 bases). This CDR3 contains 18 residues. Deletions cut 1 base from V and 4 bases from J, with 22 bases between. Germline V CDR1 and CDR2: MGHRA, YSYEKL. Here the CDR3 DNA reads TGCGCCAGCAGCCAAGCAAATTTGGTAGGGACTGGAGGCTATGGCTACACCTTC. Its protein is CASSQANLVGTGGYGYTF.

The chain recombines TRBV9 with TRBJ1-5; D may be TRBD1 (5 bases). The CDR3 consists of 14 residues. Per germline, CDR1 SGDLS and CDR2 YYNGEE. V was pared by 4 bases and J by 10 bases, with 18 bases between. CDR3 DNA: TGTGCCAGCAGCTATGATAGGGGTGGGCGTCCCCAGCATTTT. It encodes CASSYDRGGRPQHF.

A single count supports this clonotype. The gene calls are TRBV4-1 and TRBJ1-5; no clear D gene. V was pared by 2 bases and J by 5 bases, with 10 bases between. CDR1 MGHRA and CDR2 YSYEKL come from the germline V gene. The CDR3 covers 14 residues. DNA of the CDR3: TGCGCCAGCAGCCAATCCGCAACTTATCAGCCCCAGCATTTT. Residues: CASSQSATYQPQHF.

This clonotype came up once. The chain is built from TRBV6-5 and TRBJ1-1; possibly TRBD1 for D (5 bases). Trimming took 2 bases from V and 7 from J, leaving 8 bases between them. This CDR3 has 12 amino acids. Germline assignment: CDR1 MNHEY and CDR2 SVGAGI. This CDR3 is CASSYNRYEAFF. The CDR3 DNA is TGTGCCAGCAGTTACAACAGGTATGAAGCTTTCTTT.

V and J are TRBV9 and TRBJ2-6; weak D call: TRBD1 (7 bases). Per the germline V gene, CDR1 is SGDLS and CDR2 is YYNGEE. The CDR3 is 19 residues long. V gave up 0 bases and J gave up 0 bases, with 16 bases separating them. CDR3 nucleotide sequence: TGTGCCAGCAGCGTAGTTTTAGGGACAGCGGGCTCTGGGGCCAACGTCCTGACTTTC. Amino acids: CASSVVLGTAGSGANVLTF. Full variable domain (rest looked up from reference TRBV9 and TRBJ2-6): DSGVTQTPKHLITATGQRVTLRCSPRSGDLSVYWYQQSLDQGLQFLIQYYNGEERAKGNILERFSAQQFPDLHSELNLSSLELGDSALYFCASSVVLGTAGSGANVLTFGAGSRLTVL.

The V gene is TRBV25-1, the J gene TRBJ1-2; D might be TRBD1 (5 bases). Per germline, CDR1 MGHDK and CDR2 SYGVNS. V was trimmed by 2 bases and J by 1 base, leaving 8 bases between them. The CDR3 contains 14 residues. This CDR3 is CASSEGGVNYGYTF. The CDR3 DNA is TGTGCCAGCAGTGAAGGAGGGGTTAACTATGGCTACACCTTC.

This chain joins TRBV27 and TRBJ2-1; possibly TRBD1 or TRBD2 for D (6 bases each). Germline assignment: CDR1 MNHEY and CDR2 SMNVEV (reference sequence). This CDR3 is 17 amino acids long. V was pared by 3 bases and J by 0 bases, with 15 bases between. The CDR3 protein is CASSFGGTISSYNEQFF. The CDR3 DNA sequence: TGTGCCAGCAGTTTCGGCGGGACAATCAGCTCCTACAATGAGCAGTTCTTC.

The V and J genes are TRBV3-1 and TRBJ2-7, with a tentative D call TRBD1 (6 bases). V lost 7 bases and J 2 bases, leaving 6 bases between the germline ends. Germline values: CDR1 LGHDT, CDR2 YNNKEL (reference sequence). The CDR3 loop spans 11 amino acids. The CDR3 loop is CASTGAYEQYF. The DNA of the CDR3 is TGTGCCAGCACAGGGGCCTACGAGCAGTACTTC.

The J gene is TRBJ2-7, the V gene TRBV20-1, with 12 positions matching TRBD2. The CDR3 has 15 residues. The germline CDR1 and CDR2 sequences are DFQATT and SNEGSKA (reference sequence). Unmatched junction bases numbered 2, after V lost 1 base and J lost 1 base. DNA of the CDR3: TGCAGTGCTAGAGGGACTAGCGGGACATCCTACGAGCAGTACTTC. Its translation: CSARGTSGTSYEQYF.

The CDR3 here is CASSSSGGGEAFF. CDR3 DNA: TGTGCCAGCAGTTCCTCAGGGGGGGGAGAAGCTTTCTTT. V and J are TRBV12-3 or TRBV12-4 and TRBJ1-1, with 7 positions matching TRBD1. Trimming at V came to 4 bases and at J to 8 bases, leaving 7 bases not matched to a gene. The CDR3 is 13 residues long.

The chain employs TRBV2 and TRBJ1-5, with 9 bases that match TRBD1. The CDR3 runs 14 residues. V lost 7 bases to trimming and J lost 7 bases; unmatched junction nucleotides: 8. CDR1 SNHLY and CDR2 FYNNEI come from the germline V gene. The DNA of the CDR3 is TGTGCCAGCAACCCACAGGGGGCAAACCAGCCCCAGCATTTT. Protein: CASNPQGANQPQHF.

V and J are TRBV7-9 and TRBJ1-2; 8 bases match TRBD1. Germline lookup yields CDR1 SEHNR and CDR2 FQNEAQ (reference sequence). The V and J ends lost 7 bases and 3 bases, in that order; junction bases with no gene match: 4. The CDR3 is 13 amino acids. CDR3 nucleotides: TGTGCCAGCACCCTGACAGGGGACTATGGCTACACCTTC. This encodes CASTLTGDYGYTF.

The gene calls are TRBV2 and TRBJ2-1, with D tentatively TRBD1 or TRBD2 (5 bases each). Trimming removed 8 bases from V and 6 bases from J, with 14 bases in between. Germline CDR1 SNHLY, CDR2 FYNNEI. This CDR3 is 13 amino acids long. CDR3 nucleotides: TGTGCCAGCCAGAGGGGCACCGGCAATGAGCAGTTCTTC. This translates into CASQRGTGNEQFF. Combining the CDR3 with reference TRBV2 and TRBJ2-1 gives the whole variable domain EPEVTQTPSHQVTQMGQEVILRCVPISNHLYFYWYRQILGQKVEFLVSFYNNEISEKSEIFDDQFSVERPDGSNFTLKIRSTKLEDSAMYFCASQRGTGNEQFFGPGTRLTVL.

The rearrangement joins TRBV19 to TRBJ1-2, with D unclear. The CDR3 has 13 residues. Trimming took off 6 bases at V and 5 bases at J, with 13 bases between the two ends. The germline V gene encodes CDR1 LNHDA and CDR2 SQIVND (reference sequence). DNA for the CDR3: TGTGCCAGTAGCCCGACGGAACTTTATGGCTACACCTTC. Its protein product is CASSPTELYGYTF.

This clonotype appeared once. The V gene is TRBV29-1, the J gene TRBJ2-7; the D is unclear. This CDR3 contains 14 residues. The germline CDR1 and CDR2 sequences are SQVTM and ANQGSEA. The V gene lost 7 bases and the J gene lost 1 base, with 17 bases spanning the gap. CDR3 DNA sequence: TGCAGCGAGGAAAGTACACCCATTTCCTACGAGCAGTACTTC. Its protein is CSEESTPISYEQYF.

The gene calls are TRBV2 and TRBJ2-7; 14 nucleotides agree with TRBD2. The length of the CDR3 is 16 residues. V lost 6 bases to trimming and J lost 7 bases; unmatched junction nucleotides: 11. Germline loops: CDR1 SNHLY, CDR2 FYNNEI. The CDR3 spells CASRQPGTSGRGEQYF. The CDR3 DNA sequence: TGTGCCAGCAGGCAACCCGGGACTAGCGGGAGAGGGGAGCAGTACTTC.